This TCR beta chain emerged from a study of PD-1 blockade in mismatch repair-deficient tumors. Across the whole study: Patients had about a dozen mismatch repair-deficient cancer types and were previously treated and progressing.

Produced via immunoSEQ multiplex PCR; TCRdb's table is partial and in-frame only. The sample includes over 20,000 clones, under 85% of them seen just once. In the case of this clone: The antigen is not known.

Study-level results: After pembrolizumab, tumor-resident clones rose rapidly, then generally contracted before radiologic responses.

Trimming removed 3 bases from V and 5 bases from J; junction bases left unmatched: 10. Germline V gene sequence: CDR1 MGHDK, CDR2 SYGVNS. The CDR3 contains 16 residues. PCR or immunohistochemistry showed mismatch repair deficiency in every enrolled patient. The TCR-sequenced patients were a few responders to pembrolizumab. This sequence joins TRBV25-1 and TRBJ2-5, with 9 bases fitting TRBD1. The TCR sequence derives from an adult with mismatch repair-deficient cancer. The input for sequencing was peripheral blood, taken 12 weeks after starting pembrolizumab. CDR3 DNA: TGTGCCAGCAGTGATACCAGGGACAGGGCCTTTGAGACCCAGTACTTC. Amino acid sequence: CASSDTRDRAFETQYF.